One sample yielded the 14 T cell receptor beta chains listed below, sequenced in a study of cytomegalovirus exposure and HLA in healthy donors. In the PCR, 60 Vbeta and 13 Jbeta primers were used. The repertoire was sequenced with immunoSEQ multiplex PCR; TCRdb's copy has only in-frame clones and lacks some. Of 130,000 or so clones listed, over 75% are singletons. Sequencing was performed on PBMCs. These receptor sequences come from a man younger than 35 in good health and CMV-seropositive.

As DNA, the CDR3 is TGTGCCAGCAGCCAAGGACAGGGATCAACTAATGAAAAACTGTTTTTT. It translates to CASSQGQGSTNEKLFF. The V and J genes are TRBV14 and TRBJ1-4, with 7 bases matching TRBD1. The length of the CDR3 is 16 residues. Germline V CDR1 and CDR2: SGHDN, FVKESK. V was clipped by 1 base and J by 0 bases; unmatched bases: 2.

The V call is TRBV5-1, the J call TRBJ2-3; D not certain. Germline lookup yields CDR1 SGHRS and CDR2 YFSETQ. V lost 5 bases and J 6 bases, leaving 7 bases between the germline ends. This CDR3 is 11 amino acids long. The CDR3 region is CASRNGDTQYF. The CDR3 DNA sequence: TGCGCCAGCAGGAACGGGGATACGCAGTATTTT.

In nucleotides, the CDR3 is TGTGCCAGCAGCGAGGTTCAGGGGTATGGCTACACCTTC. The encoded protein is CASSEVQGYGYTF. V and J are TRBV9 and TRBJ1-2, with a tentative D call TRBD1 (6 bases). The germline gives CDR1 SGDLS, CDR2 YYNGEE. This CDR3 is built from 13 residues. V shed 3 bases and J shed 5 bases, with 11 bases lying between them.

The chain joins TRBV2 to TRBJ2-3, with D perhaps TRBD2 (6 bases). Trimming pared 5 bases from V and 0 bases from J, leaving 9 bases between. The germline gives CDR1 SNHLY, CDR2 FYNNEI. The CDR3 totals 14 residues. The CDR3 region is CASSPGLSTDTQYF. The CDR3 DNA follows: TGTGCCAGCAGTCCGGGACTTAGCACAGATACGCAGTATTTT.

The chain links TRBV10-1 to TRBJ2-5; D call uncertain. Germline loops: CDR1 WNHNN, CDR2 SYGVQD (reference sequence). With 5 bases removed from V and 1 base from J, the gap between germline ends came to 11 bases. The CDR3 has 14 amino acids. The CDR3: CASSLDQAQETQYF. Here the CDR3 DNA reads TGCGCCAGCAGTCTCGATCAAGCCCAAGAGACCCAGTACTTC.

The chain joins TRBV2 to TRBJ2-1; TRBD2 is a possible D gene (5 bases). Trimming removed 6 bases at V and 0 bases at J, with 9 bases between. The CDR3 contains 14 residues. Germline lookup yields CDR1 SNHLY and CDR2 FYNNEI. CDR3 bases: TGTGCCAGCAGAGAGCGGAGCTCCTACAATGAGCAGTTCTTC. Amino acids: CASRERSSYNEQFF.

This clone appeared a single time. The genes are TRBV18 and TRBJ2-7; 10 positions agree with TRBD2. CDR3 length equals 15 residues. The germline CDR1 and CDR2 sequences are KGHSH and LQKENI. Trimming removed 3 bases from V and 5 bases from J; junction bases left unmatched: 7. The CDR3 is CASSPASGSSDEQYF. Here the CDR3 DNA reads TGTGCCAGCTCACCGGCTAGCGGGAGCAGCGACGAGCAGTACTTC. The variable domain in full, with the rest retrieved from reference TRBV18 and TRBJ2-7, is NAGVMQNPRHLVRRRGQEARLRCSPMKGHSHVYWYRQLPEEGLKFMVYLQKENIIDESGMPKERFSAEFPKEGPSILRIQQVVRGDSAAYFCASSPASGSSDEQYFGPGTRLTVT.

The chain links TRBV4-1 to TRBJ1-5, with D maybe TRBD1 (6 bases). The V gene's germline CDR1 is MGHRA and CDR2 YSYEKL. The V gene lost 4 bases and the J gene lost 7 bases, with 17 bases spanning the gap. The CDR3 is 15 residues long. The CDR3 reads CASSPWATGLQPQHF. CDR3 bases: TGCGCCAGCAGCCCCTGGGCCACAGGGTTGCAGCCCCAGCATTTT.

V gene TRBV2 combines with J gene TRBJ1-6; no clear D. Germline V gene data show CDR1 as SNHLY and CDR2 as FYNNEI. The V end lost 8 bases, the J end lost 0 bases, and 17 bases lay between the germline ends. CDR3 length equals 17 residues. CDR3 DNA: TGTGCCAGCGAGGTCCCCCTCTCCAGCTCCTATAATTCACCCCTCCACTTT. Protein sequence: CASEVPLSSSYNSPLHF.

This clone was picked up one time. The chain recombines TRBV6-1 with TRBJ2-1; 10 nucleotides line up with TRBD2. Trimming cost V 2 bases and J 3 bases; bases outside gene matches: 7. CDR1 and CDR2 from the germline V gene are MNHNS and SASEGT. The CDR3 covers 17 residues. CDR3 nucleotides: TGTGCCAGCAGTGAACAGATTAGCGGGGGGTACTACAATGAGCAGTTCTTC. It translates to CASSEQISGGYYNEQFF.

This chain connects TRBV18 to TRBJ1-6; D call uncertain. V shed 1 base and J shed 5 bases, with 12 bases lying between them. Germline CDR1 reads KGHSH; CDR2 reads LQKENI. The CDR3 is 16 residues long. The CDR3 nucleotides are TGTGCCAGCTCACCACAACTGCGGGGAAATAATTCACCCCTCCACTTT. Amino acid sequence: CASSPQLRGNNSPLHF.

The CDR3 region has the DNA TGTGCCAGCAACTACGACAGGGGCTACAGGCTCCAGCAGTACTTC. Residues: CASNYDRGYRLQQYF. This sequence joins TRBV28 and TRBJ2-7, with 8 nucleotides matching TRBD1. With V trimmed by 7 bases and J by 8 bases, 16 bases remained unmatched. The germline V gene encodes CDR1 MDHEN and CDR2 SYDVKM. This CDR3 comprises 15 residues.

A few counts support this clone. The gene calls are TRBV5-4 and TRBJ1-4; D might be TRBD1 (5 bases). Germline V lookup: CDR1 SGHNT, CDR2 YYREEE (reference sequence). V shed 2 bases and J shed 6 bases, with 11 bases lying between them. This CDR3 comprises 14 residues. The CDR3 protein is CASSLRGSDEKLFF. The DNA of the CDR3 is TGTGCCAGCAGCTTAAGGGGATCGGATGAAAAACTGTTTTTT.

The chain carries TRBV27 and TRBJ1-1, with D unresolved. Germline-derived CDR1 and CDR2 are MNHEY and SMNVEV (reference sequence). Trimming took 5 bases from V and 0 from J, leaving 7 bases between them. This CDR3 is built from 13 residues. In nucleotides, the CDR3 is TGTGCCAGCAGTGCCCGAGTGAACACTGAAGCTTTCTTT. The encoded protein is CASSARVNTEAFF.